These 25 T cell receptor beta chains were all obtained from the same sample, sequenced in a study of T cell repertoires in cytomegalovirus infection (dated by TCRdb to the late 2010s). The antigens for these receptors are not known. The sample's treatment or condition label, in plain terms: in vitro stimulation with specific CMV peptide epitopes to enrich CMV-specific T cells. Instrument used: Illumina HiSeq 1500. TCRdb redid the processing of the public reads, applying fastp at Q25 and MiXCR, and retained in-frame beta chains. Each CDR3 protein gets just one entry, which takes the most common genes and DNA from the rows behind it. A total of some 800,000 distinct CDR3 sequences appear in this sample, approximately 32% of them only once. The ten largest clones take up over 10% of the sample. The sequencing here drew on cultured CD8+ T cells from PBMCs, taken from culture after CMV antigen stimulation. The receptors were gathered from a human donor in good health (CMV status not recorded). Some clones in this sample may be carry-over from other donors' samples.

CDR3 sequence: CAISEGERGLIKQETQYF. The CDR3, as DNA: TGTGCCATCAGTGAGGGGGAGCGGGGGCTCATTAAACAAGAGACCCAGTACTTC. The rearrangement links TRBV10-3 to TRBJ2-5; 8 bases agree with TRBD2. The CDR3 is made up of 18 amino acids. CDR1 ENHRY and CDR2 SYGVKD come from the germline V gene. V shed 2 bases and J 2 bases; nucleotides not matched to a gene: 13.

This chain uses TRBV20-1 with TRBJ2-1; TRBD2 matches at 8 bases. The CDR3 is 16 amino acids. V gave up 0 bases and J gave up 0 bases; unmatched junction bases: 4. Germline V gene data show CDR1 as DFQATT and CDR2 as SNEGSKA (reference sequence). CDR3 loop: CSAREISGSSYNEQFF. In nucleotides, the CDR3 is TGCAGTGCTAGAGAAATAAGCGGGAGCTCCTACAATGAGCAGTTCTTC.

This clonotype showed up many times. This rearrangement joins TRBV12-3 or TRBV12-4 to TRBJ2-5, with a weak D call TRBD1 (6 bases). V was pared by 5 bases and J by 1 base, with 11 bases between. CDR3 size: 14 residues. The CDR3 protein is CASSLRDIQETQYF. DNA for the CDR3: TGTGCCAGCAGTCTCCGGGACATCCAAGAGACCCAGTACTTC.

J is TRBJ2-7 and V is TRBV27; possibly TRBD2 for D (6 bases). The CDR3 is 17 amino acids. Trimming pared 5 bases from V and 4 bases from J, leaving 24 bases between. The germline gives CDR1 MNHEY, CDR2 SMNVEV (reference sequence). The CDR3 DNA follows: TGTGCCAGCAGTCCCGCCGGAAGGAGGGGCGCTTCTTACGAGCAGTACGTC. Its translation is CASSPAGRRGASYEQYV.

The chain couples TRBV29-1 to TRBJ2-7; D perhaps matches TRBD2 (6 bases). Germline values: CDR1 SQVTM, CDR2 ANQGSEA. With 7 bases removed from V and 2 bases from J, the gap between germline ends came to 15 bases. The CDR3 covers 13 residues. CDR3 region: CSARDGTPYEQYF. DNA for the CDR3: TGCAGCGCCCGGGACGGGACTCCCTACGAGCAGTACTTC.

This rearrangement joins TRBV6-6 to TRBJ2-3; D is unresolved. Germline assignment: CDR1 MNHNY and CDR2 SVGAGI (reference sequence). This CDR3 has 15 residues. V lost 3 bases and J 5 bases, leaving 15 bases between the germline ends. CDR3 protein: CASSYAALSGDTQYF. CDR3 nucleotide sequence: TGTGCCAGCAGTTATGCGGCCCTATCTGGAGATACGCAGTATTTT.

The J gene is TRBJ2-1, the V gene TRBV15, with unresolved D. The CDR3 length is 14 residues. Germline CDR1 LNHNV, CDR2 YYDKDF (reference sequence). Between the trimmed V and J ends, which lost 3 bases and 4 bases, there was a span of 10 bases. The CDR3 loop is CATSSLTAYNEQFF. CDR3 nucleotides: TGTGCCACCAGCAGCCTGACCGCTTACAATGAGCAGTTCTTC.

This clonotype was seen a few times. The rearrangement uses TRBV7-8 and TRBJ2-5; D is perhaps TRBD1 or TRBD2 (5 bases each). This CDR3 comprises 18 residues. Trimming took off 1 base at V and 1 base at J, with 19 bases between the two ends. Germline V gene sequence: CDR1 SGHVS, CDR2 FQNEAQ. CDR3 in DNA: TGTGCCAGCAGCTTAGAGAGTCATTTATTGGGGACCCAAGAGACCCAGTACTTC. Protein: CASSLESHLLGTQETQYF.

Note on this clonotype: A read error may produce the germline difference seen at one junction end. The V gene is TRBV6-5, the J gene TRBJ2-1; TRBD2 agrees at 8 bases. Germline CDR1 is MNHEY and CDR2 is SVGAGI. This CDR3 has 15 amino acids. The CDR3 bases are TGTGCCAGCAGCCCGGGGGGGCTGAATTATAATGTGCAGTTCTTC. Translating it yields CASSPGGLNYNVQFF.

This clonotype appeared a few times. This rearrangement joins TRBV23-1 to TRBJ2-3; tentative D call: TRBD1 (7 bases). TRBV23-1 is classed as an ORF, of uncertain function. V was shortened by 2 bases and J by 8 bases, with 23 bases between the two germline ends. This CDR3 contains 17 residues. This chain's CDR3 is CASSQTSRDSPAGTQYF. As DNA, the CDR3 is TGCGCCAGCAGTCAAACCTCACGGGACAGCCCAGCGGGTACGCAGTATTTT.

In its sample, this clonotype was seen a few times. This chain connects TRBV10-2 to TRBJ1-1; D is perhaps TRBD1 (5 bases). Germline CDR1 and CDR2: WSHSY and SAAADI. This CDR3 has 14 residues. Trimming shortened V by 3 bases and J by 1 base, and 9 bases separated the two germline ends. CDR3 DNA: TGCGCCAGCAGTGACGACAGCAGGAACACTGAAGCTTTCTTT. Residues: CASSDDSRNTEAFF.

The chain has TRBV6-2 or TRBV6-3 and TRBJ1-5; TRBD1 is a possible D gene (6 bases). V gave up 5 bases and J gave up 10 bases, with 12 bases separating them. Germline V gives CDR1 MNHEY, CDR2 SVGEGT. The CDR3 totals 12 residues. In nucleotides, the CDR3 is TGTGCCAGCAGTCCAGGGGCCACCCCCCAGCATTTT. It is translated as CASSPGATPQHF.

V gene TRBV19 combines with J gene TRBJ2-7; D is undetermined. V gave up 5 bases and J gave up 4 bases, with 18 bases separating them. Per germline, CDR1 LNHDA and CDR2 SQIVND (reference sequence). The CDR3 loop spans 15 amino acids. Here the CDR3 DNA reads TGTGCCAGTAGTCTCACCCTTCGGAGTGGATACGAGCAGTACTTC. Translated, it gives CASSLTLRSGYEQYF.

This clonotype occurred a few times. The chain joins TRBV11-2 to TRBJ1-1, with D unclear. The CDR3 extends over 13 amino acids. Germline lookup yields CDR1 SGHAT and CDR2 FQNNGV. Trimming cost V 5 bases and J 1 base, with 8 bases left between them. The CDR3, as DNA: TGTGCCAGCAGCGTTCACAAGAACACTGAAGCTTTCTTT. It is translated as CASSVHKNTEAFF.

The chain recombines TRBV6-1 with TRBJ1-1; 7 bases align to TRBD1. Germline CDR1 is MNHNS and CDR2 is SASEGT. The CDR3 has 14 residues. J lost 0 bases, V lost 5 bases, and 3 bases had no gene match. As DNA, the CDR3 is TGTGCCAGCAGTCGACAGGGCGTGAACACTGAAGCTTTCTTT. As protein: CASSRQGVNTEAFF.

This clonotype was observed a handful of times. V and J are TRBV27 and TRBJ2-2; 7 nucleotides line up with TRBD2. The CDR3 is made up of 15 amino acids. The V and J ends lost 10 bases and 4 bases, in that order; junction bases with no gene match: 12. Germline CDR1 MNHEY, CDR2 SMNVEV (reference sequence). This chain's CDR3 is CATGTIWGSTGELFF. Written as DNA, the CDR3 is TGTGCCACCGGGACTATCTGGGGAAGCACCGGGGAGCTGTTTTTT.

The chain combines TRBV7-9 with TRBJ1-2, with TRBD1 identical over 7 bases. The V gene's germline CDR1 is SEHNR and CDR2 FQNEAQ (reference sequence). The length of the CDR3 is 14 residues. After removal of 5 bases from V and 3 bases from J, the junction contained 6 bases not matched to a gene. The CDR3 loop is CASSPGQVDYGYTF. The DNA of the CDR3 is TGTGCCAGCAGCCCAGGACAGGTAGACTATGGCTACACCTTC.

This clonotype has ten or more counts. The rearrangement joins TRBV7-9 to TRBJ1-5; perhaps TRBD1 as D (5 bases). V lost 2 bases and J lost 1, with 18 bases in between. This CDR3 is 18 amino acids long. The V gene's germline CDR1 is SEHNR and CDR2 FQNEAQ (reference sequence). The CDR3 loop is CASSLTDIKTSSNQPQHF. Written as DNA, the CDR3 is TGTGCCAGCAGCTTAACGGACATCAAAACGTCGAGCAATCAGCCCCAGCATTTT. Drawing the rest from reference TRBV7-9 and TRBJ1-5, the complete variable domain is DTGVSQNPRHKITKRGQNVTFRCDPISEHNRLYWYRQTLGQGPEFLTYFQNEAQLEKSRLLSDRFSAERPKGSFSTLEIQRTEQGDSAMYLCASSLTDIKTSSNQPQHFGDGTRLSIL.

The chain joins TRBV7-6 to TRBJ2-6, with unresolved D. CDR1 is SGHVS, CDR2 FNYEAQ, per germline. This CDR3 spans 15 amino acids. The ends were cut back, 3 bases at V and 0 bases at J, with 6 bases in the middle. The CDR3 DNA reads as TGTGCCAGCAGCTTCGGCCACTCTGGGGCCAACGTCCTGACTTTC. The encoded protein is CASSFGHSGANVLTF.

This clonotype was detected only a few times. The chain employs TRBV9 and TRBJ2-5, with D hard to call. V was pared by 3 bases and J by 0 bases, with 9 bases between. The CDR3 has 14 amino acids. CDR1 is SGDLS, CDR2 YYNGEE, per germline. The CDR3 spells CASSGRRDQETQYF. CDR3 in DNA: TGTGCCAGCAGCGGCCGCCGGGACCAAGAGACCCAGTACTTC.

This clonotype occurred a few times. The CDR3 is CASSQDRRGRNNEQFF. CDR3 nucleotides: TGCGCCAGCAGCCAAGATCGACGGGGGCGCAACAATGAGCAGTTCTTC. The rearrangement links TRBV4-1 to TRBJ2-1, with D perhaps being TRBD1 or TRBD2 (6 bases each). Germline assignment: CDR1 MGHRA and CDR2 YSYEKL. This CDR3 region has 16 residues. Between the trimmed V and J ends, which lost 0 bases and 5 bases, there was a span of 14 bases.

The J gene is TRBJ2-1, the V gene TRBV29-1; D might be TRBD2 (5 bases). The CDR3 extends over 13 amino acids. V was pared by 4 bases and J by 4 bases, with 11 bases between. The germline gives CDR1 SQVTM, CDR2 ANQGSEA. CDR3 nucleotides: TGCAGCGTTGGAGCGGACCTTTACAATGAGCAGTTCTTC. Translation: CSVGADLYNEQFF.

This chain connects TRBV4-1 to TRBJ1-4, with D perhaps TRBD1 (6 bases). The V and J ends lost 0 bases and 8 bases respectively, with 13 bases between them. CDR3 length: 15 amino acids. Germline loops: CDR1 MGHRA, CDR2 YSYEKL. CDR3: CASSQDGGAGEKLFF. CDR3 coding DNA: TGCGCCAGCAGCCAAGATGGGGGGGCTGGGGAAAAACTGTTTTTT.

The chain has TRBV4-3 and TRBJ1-2; D may be TRBD1 (5 bases). CDR1 and CDR2 (germline): LGHNA, YSLEER. CDR3 length: 15 residues. Trimming stripped 3 bases from V and 5 bases from J, with 16 bases between. The CDR3 bases are TGCGCCAGCAGCCATAGAGGGGCCGACCGATATGGCTACACCTTC. This gives the protein CASSHRGADRYGYTF.

In this sample, this clonotype turned up a few times. The chain recombines TRBV4-1 with TRBJ1-6; D gene unclear. The CDR3 has 15 residues. The V gene's germline CDR1 is MGHRA and CDR2 YSYEKL. Trimming cost V 0 bases and J 7 bases, with 10 bases left between them. This chain's CDR3 is CASSQEGNINSPLHF. As DNA, the CDR3 is TGCGCCAGCAGCCAAGAAGGGAACATCAATTCACCCCTCCACTTT.